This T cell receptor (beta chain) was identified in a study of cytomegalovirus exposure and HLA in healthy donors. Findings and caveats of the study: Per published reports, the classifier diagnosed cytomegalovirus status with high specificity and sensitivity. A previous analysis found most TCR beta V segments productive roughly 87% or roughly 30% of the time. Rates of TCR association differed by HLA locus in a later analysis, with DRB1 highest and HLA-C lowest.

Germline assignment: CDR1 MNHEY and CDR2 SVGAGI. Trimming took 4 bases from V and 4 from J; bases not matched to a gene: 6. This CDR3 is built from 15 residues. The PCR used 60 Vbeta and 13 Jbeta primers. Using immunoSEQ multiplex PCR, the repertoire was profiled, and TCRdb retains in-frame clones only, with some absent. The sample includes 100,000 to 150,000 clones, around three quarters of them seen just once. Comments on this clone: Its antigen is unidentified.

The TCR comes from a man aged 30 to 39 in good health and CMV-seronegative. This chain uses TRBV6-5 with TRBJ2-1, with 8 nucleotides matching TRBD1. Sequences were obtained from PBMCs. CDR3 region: CASSLDRELYNEQFF. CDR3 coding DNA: TGTGCCAGCAGTTTGGACAGGGAGCTTTACAATGAGCAGTTCTTC.